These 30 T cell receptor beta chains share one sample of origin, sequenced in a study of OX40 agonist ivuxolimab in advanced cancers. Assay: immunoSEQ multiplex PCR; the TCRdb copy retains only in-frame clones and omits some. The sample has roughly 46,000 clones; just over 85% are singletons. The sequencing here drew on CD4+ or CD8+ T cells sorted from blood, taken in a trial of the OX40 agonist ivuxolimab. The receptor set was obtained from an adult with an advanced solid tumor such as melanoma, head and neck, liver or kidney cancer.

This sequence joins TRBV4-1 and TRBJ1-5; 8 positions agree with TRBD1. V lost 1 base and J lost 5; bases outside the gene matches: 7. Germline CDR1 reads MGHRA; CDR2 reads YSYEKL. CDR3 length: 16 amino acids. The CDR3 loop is CASSQVFGQGDQPQHF. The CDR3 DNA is TGCGCCAGCAGCCAAGTGTTTGGACAGGGCGATCAGCCCCAGCATTTT.

The chain's CDR3 is CASSPGTGHEKLFF. CDR3 sequence (DNA): TGTGCCAGCAGCCCGGGGACAGGGCATGAAAAACTGTTTTTT. The V gene is TRBV11-3, the J gene TRBJ1-4; 9 nucleotides agree with TRBD1. The CDR3 runs 14 residues. V was pared by 5 bases and J by 6 bases, with 4 bases of the junction left unmatched. Germline values: CDR1 SGHNT, CDR2 YENEEA.

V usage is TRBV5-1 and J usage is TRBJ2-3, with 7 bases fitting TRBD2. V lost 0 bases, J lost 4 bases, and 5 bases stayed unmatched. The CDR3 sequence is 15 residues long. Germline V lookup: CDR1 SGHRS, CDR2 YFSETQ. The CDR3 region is CASSLVLAYPDTQYF. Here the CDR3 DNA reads TGCGCCAGCAGCTTGGTACTAGCGTACCCAGATACGCAGTATTTT.

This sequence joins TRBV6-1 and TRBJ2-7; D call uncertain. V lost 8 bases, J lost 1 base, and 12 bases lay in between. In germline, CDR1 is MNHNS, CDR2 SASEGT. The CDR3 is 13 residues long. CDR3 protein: CASVTSWSYEQYF. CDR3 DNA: TGTGCCAGCGTAACAAGTTGGTCCTACGAGCAGTACTTC.

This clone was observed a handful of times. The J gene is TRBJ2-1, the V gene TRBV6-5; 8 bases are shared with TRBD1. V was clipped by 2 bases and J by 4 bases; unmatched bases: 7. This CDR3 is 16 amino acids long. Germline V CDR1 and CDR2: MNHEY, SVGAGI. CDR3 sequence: CASSYQTGGGYNEQFF. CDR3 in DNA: TGTGCCAGCAGTTACCAAACAGGGGGTGGGTACAATGAGCAGTTCTTC.

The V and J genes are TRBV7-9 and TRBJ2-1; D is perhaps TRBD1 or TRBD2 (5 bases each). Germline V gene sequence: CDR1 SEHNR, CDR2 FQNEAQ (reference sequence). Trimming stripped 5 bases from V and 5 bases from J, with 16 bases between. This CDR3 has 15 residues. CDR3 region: CASSRSWGSNNEQFF. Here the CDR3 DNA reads TGTGCCAGCAGCCGAAGTTGGGGGTCGAACAATGAGCAGTTCTTC.

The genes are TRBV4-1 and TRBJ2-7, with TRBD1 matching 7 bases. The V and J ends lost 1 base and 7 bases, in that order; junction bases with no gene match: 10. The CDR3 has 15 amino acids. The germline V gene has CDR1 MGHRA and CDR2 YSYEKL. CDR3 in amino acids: CASSQGTGWLGEQYF. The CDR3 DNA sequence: TGCGCCAGCAGCCAAGGGACAGGATGGTTGGGGGAGCAGTACTTC.

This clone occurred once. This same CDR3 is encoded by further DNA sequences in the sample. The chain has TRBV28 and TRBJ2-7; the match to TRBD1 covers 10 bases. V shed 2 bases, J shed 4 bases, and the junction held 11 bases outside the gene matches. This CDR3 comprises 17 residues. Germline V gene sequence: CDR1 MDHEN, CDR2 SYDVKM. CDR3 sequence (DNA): TGTGCCAGCAGTTTAATTCCGGGACAGGGGTCAGCTTACGAGCAGTACTTC. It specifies CASSLIPGQGSAYEQYF.

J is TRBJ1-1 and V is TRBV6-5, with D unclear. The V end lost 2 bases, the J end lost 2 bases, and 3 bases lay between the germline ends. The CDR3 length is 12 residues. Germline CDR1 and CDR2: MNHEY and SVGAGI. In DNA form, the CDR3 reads TGTGCCAGCAGTTACAGAAACACTGAAGCTTTCTTT. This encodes CASSYRNTEAFF.

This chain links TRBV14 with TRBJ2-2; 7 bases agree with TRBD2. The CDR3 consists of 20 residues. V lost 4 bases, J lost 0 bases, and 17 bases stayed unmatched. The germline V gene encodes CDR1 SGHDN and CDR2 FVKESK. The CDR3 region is CASSPLIGRGGPTNTGELFF. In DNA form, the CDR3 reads TGTGCCAGCAGCCCGCTCATCGGACGGGGAGGGCCAACGAACACCGGGGAGCTGTTTTTT.

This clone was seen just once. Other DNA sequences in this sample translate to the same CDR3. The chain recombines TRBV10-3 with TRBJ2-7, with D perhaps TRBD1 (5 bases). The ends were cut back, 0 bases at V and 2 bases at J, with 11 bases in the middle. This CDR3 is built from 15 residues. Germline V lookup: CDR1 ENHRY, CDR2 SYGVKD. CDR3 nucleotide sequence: TGTGCCATCAGTGAGTCTTCCAGGGAAACCTACGAGCAGTACTTC. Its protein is CAISESSRETYEQYF.

In nucleotides, the CDR3 is TGTGCCAGCAGCGTAGGTGGGGAGACAGGGGGTCAGCCCCAGCATTTT. It translates to CASSVGGETGGQPQHF. The chain links TRBV9 to TRBJ1-5, with 9 bases that match TRBD1. V gave up 0 bases and J gave up 6 bases; unmatched junction bases: 7. Looked up from germline, CDR1 is SGDLS and CDR2 is YYNGEE. The CDR3 totals 16 residues.

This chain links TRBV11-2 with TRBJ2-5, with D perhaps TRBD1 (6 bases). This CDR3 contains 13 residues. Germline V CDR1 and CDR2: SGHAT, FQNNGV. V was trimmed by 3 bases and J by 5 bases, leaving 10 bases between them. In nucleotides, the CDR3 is TGTGCCAGCAGCTTCTCAGGGGAGGAGACCCAGTACTTC. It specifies CASSFSGEETQYF.

For the CDR3, the DNA is TGTGCCAGCAGCCGCTTTGGGAGGGCGATAGAGACCCAGTACTTC. Its translation is CASSRFGRAIETQYF. The chain recombines TRBV5-5 with TRBJ2-5; 7 nucleotides line up with TRBD2. Germline V gene data show CDR1 as SGHKS and CDR2 as YYEKEE (reference sequence). The V gene end was trimmed by 4 bases and the J gene end by 4 bases; junction bases not matched to a gene: 10. The CDR3 runs 15 residues.

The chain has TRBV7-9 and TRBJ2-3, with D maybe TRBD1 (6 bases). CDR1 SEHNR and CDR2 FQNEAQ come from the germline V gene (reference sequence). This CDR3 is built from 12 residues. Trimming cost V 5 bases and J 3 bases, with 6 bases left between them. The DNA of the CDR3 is TGTGCCAGCAGCCAGGGGACAGATACGCAGTATTTT. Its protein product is CASSQGTDTQYF.

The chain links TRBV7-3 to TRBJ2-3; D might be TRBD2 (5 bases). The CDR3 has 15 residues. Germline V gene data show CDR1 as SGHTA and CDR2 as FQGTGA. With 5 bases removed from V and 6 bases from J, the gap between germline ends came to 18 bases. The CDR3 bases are TGTGCCAGCAGCCTCCTTGAGAGGGCGGCGGATACGCAGTATTTT. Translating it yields CASSLLERAADTQYF. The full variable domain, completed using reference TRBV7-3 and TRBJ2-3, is GAGVSQTPSNKVTEKGKYVELRCDPISGHTALYWYRQSLGQGPEFLIYFQGTGAADDSGLPNDRFFAVRPEGSVSTLKIQRTERGDSAVYLCASSLLERAADTQYFGPGTRLTVL.

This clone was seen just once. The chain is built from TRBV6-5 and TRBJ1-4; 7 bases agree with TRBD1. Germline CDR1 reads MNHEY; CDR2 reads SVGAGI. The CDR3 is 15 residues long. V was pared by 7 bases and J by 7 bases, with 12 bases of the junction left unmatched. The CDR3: CASNRGGGQVEKLFF. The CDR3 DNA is TGTGCCAGCAATAGAGGGGGAGGACAGGTTGAAAAACTGTTTTTT.

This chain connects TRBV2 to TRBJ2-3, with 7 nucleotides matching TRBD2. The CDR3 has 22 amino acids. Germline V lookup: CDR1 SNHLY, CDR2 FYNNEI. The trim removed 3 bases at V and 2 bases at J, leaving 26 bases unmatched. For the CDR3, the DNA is TGTGCCAGCAGTGAGTTGATGTCTAGCCCTGGGAGGGCTAAGGGAAACACAGATACGCAGTATTTT. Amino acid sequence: CASSELMSSPGRAKGNTDTQYF.

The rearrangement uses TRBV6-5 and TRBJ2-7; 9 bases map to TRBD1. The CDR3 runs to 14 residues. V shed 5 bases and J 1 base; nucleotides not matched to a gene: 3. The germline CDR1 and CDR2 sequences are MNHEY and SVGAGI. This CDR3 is CASSMGTGSYEQYF. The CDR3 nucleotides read TGTGCCAGCAGTATGGGGACAGGGTCCTACGAGCAGTACTTC.

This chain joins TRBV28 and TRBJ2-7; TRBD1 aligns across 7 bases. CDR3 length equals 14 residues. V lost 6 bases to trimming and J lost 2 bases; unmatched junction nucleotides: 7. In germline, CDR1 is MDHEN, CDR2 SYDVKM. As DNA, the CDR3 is TGTGCCAGCAGGGGGAACAGGGGAGCCTACGAGCAGTACTTC. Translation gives CASRGNRGAYEQYF.

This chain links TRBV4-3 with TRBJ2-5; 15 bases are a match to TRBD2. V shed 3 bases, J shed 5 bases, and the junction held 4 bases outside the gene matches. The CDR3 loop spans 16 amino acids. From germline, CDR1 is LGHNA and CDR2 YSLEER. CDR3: CASSQGGTSGGETQYF. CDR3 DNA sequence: TGCGCCAGCAGCCAGGGCGGGACTAGCGGGGGGGAGACCCAGTACTTC.

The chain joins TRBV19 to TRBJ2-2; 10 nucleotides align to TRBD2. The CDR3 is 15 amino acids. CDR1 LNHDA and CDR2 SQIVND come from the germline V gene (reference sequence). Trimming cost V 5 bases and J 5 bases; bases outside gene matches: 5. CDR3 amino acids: CASSSLAGVTGELFF. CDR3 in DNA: TGTGCCAGTAGTTCCCTAGCGGGAGTAACCGGGGAGCTGTTTTTT.

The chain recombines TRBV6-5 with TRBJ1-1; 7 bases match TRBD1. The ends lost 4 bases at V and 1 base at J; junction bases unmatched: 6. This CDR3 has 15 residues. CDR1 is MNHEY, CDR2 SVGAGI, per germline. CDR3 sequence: CASSLAGTENTEAFF. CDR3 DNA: TGTGCCAGCAGTTTGGCCGGGACAGAGAACACTGAAGCTTTCTTT.

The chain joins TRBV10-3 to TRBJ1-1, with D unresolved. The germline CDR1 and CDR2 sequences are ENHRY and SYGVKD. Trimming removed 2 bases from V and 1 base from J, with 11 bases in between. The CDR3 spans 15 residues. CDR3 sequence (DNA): TGTGCCATCAGTGAGGACCGACACAGGAACACTGAAGCTTTCTTT. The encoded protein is CAISEDRHRNTEAFF.

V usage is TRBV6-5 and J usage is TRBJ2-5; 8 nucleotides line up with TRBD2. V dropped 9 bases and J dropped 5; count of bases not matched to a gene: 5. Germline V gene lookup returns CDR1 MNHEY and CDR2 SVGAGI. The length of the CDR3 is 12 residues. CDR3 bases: TGTGCCAGGGTAGCGGGGAGGGAGACCCAGTACTTC. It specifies CARVAGRETQYF.

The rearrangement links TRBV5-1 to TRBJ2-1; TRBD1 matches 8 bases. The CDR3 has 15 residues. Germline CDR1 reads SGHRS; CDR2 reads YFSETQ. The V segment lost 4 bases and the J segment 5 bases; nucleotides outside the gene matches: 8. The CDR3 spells CASSPPLDRDNEQFF. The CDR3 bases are TGCGCCAGCAGCCCCCCCTTGGACAGGGACAATGAGCAGTTCTTC.

For the CDR3, the DNA is TGTGCCTGGAGTCCCGCTCGGACACGGATGGGGGTTGGCAATCAGCCCCAGCATTTT. It yields the protein CAWSPARTRMGVGNQPQHF. V usage is TRBV30 and J usage is TRBJ1-5, with D possibly TRBD1 on 5 matching bases. Germline V CDR1 and CDR2: GTSNPN, SVGIG (reference sequence). V lost 2 bases, J lost 2 bases, and 25 bases lay in between. The CDR3 contains 19 residues.

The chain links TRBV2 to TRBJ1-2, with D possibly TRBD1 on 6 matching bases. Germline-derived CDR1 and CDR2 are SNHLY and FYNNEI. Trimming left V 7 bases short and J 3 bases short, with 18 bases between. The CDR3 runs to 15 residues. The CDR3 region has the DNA TGTGCCAGCAACCTTAAGGACAGTAACTACTATGGCTACACCTTC. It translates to CASNLKDSNYYGYTF.

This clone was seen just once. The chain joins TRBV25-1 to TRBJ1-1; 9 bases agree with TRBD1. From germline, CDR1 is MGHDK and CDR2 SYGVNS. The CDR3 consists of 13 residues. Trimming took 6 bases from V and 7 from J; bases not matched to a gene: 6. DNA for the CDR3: TGTGCCAGCAGACAGGGGGCTAGGGATGAAGCTTTCTTT. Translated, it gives CASRQGARDEAFF.

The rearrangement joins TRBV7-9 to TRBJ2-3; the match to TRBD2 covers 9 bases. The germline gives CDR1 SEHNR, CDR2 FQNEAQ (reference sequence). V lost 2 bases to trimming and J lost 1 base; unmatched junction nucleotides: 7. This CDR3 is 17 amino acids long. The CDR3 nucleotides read TGTGCCAGCAGCTTAAGCGGGAGGCTTGAGGGCACAGATACGCAGTATTTT. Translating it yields CASSLSGRLEGTDTQYF.